The present T cell receptor beta chain was sequenced within a study of radiotherapy plus CTLA-4 blockade in lung cancer. Patients with chemo-refractory metastatic non-small-cell lung cancer received focal radiation plus CTLA-4 blockade with ipilimumab. The CDR3 is 14 residues long. Trimming left V 0 bases short and J 8 bases short, with 13 bases between. Germline values: CDR1 MNHEY, CDR2 SVGAGI. Comment on this clone: Its cognate antigen is unknown.

Generated by immunoSEQ multiplex PCR, the TCRdb table keeps only in-frame clones and is missing some. The sample yields around 20,000 clones, roughly 83% seen once. General study results and limits: Reports state that early shifts in blood T cell clones, with interferon-beta, best predicted response.

The source was peripheral blood, collected from a patient treated with radiotherapy plus ipilimumab. The sequence came from a human donor with non-small cell lung cancer whose response to radiotherapy plus ipilimumab could not be evaluated. The genes are TRBV6-5 and TRBJ1-1; D not certain. The CDR3 sequence: CASSYSSRSQEAFF. In DNA, the CDR3 is TGTGCCAGCAGTTACTCGAGTAGATCGCAAGAAGCTTTCTTT.